This T cell receptor (beta chain) appears in the sequencing data of a study of lymphopenia after photon versus proton radiotherapy. Libraries were prepared by immunoSEQ multiplex PCR; TCRdb keeps only in-frame clonotypes and omits some of them. Among more than 70,000 clones listed, about 86% were seen once. This CDR3 is built from 14 residues. Germline V gives CDR1 SGHVS, CDR2 FNYEAQ. Trimming removed 4 bases from V and 11 bases from J; junction bases left unmatched: 9. The sequence derives from a man aged 55 to 70 with pancreatic cancer. The sample here was peripheral blood, taken from a patient treated with proton-based radiotherapy. The V call is TRBV7-6, the J call TRBJ1-4; 8 bases fit TRBD1. Written as DNA, the CDR3 is TGTGCCAGCAGCTCAGACAGGGGCCGGGGGAAACTGTTTTTT. This translates into CASSSDRGRGKLFF.